The 6 T cell receptor beta chains below were found in one sample sequenced in a study of control samples from healthy donors and cancer patients. The repertoire was sequenced with immunoSEQ multiplex PCR; TCRdb's copy has only in-frame clones and lacks some. Of over 60,000 clones in the sample, 70% to 90% were seen once. The specimen sequenced was blood. The receptor set was obtained from a man in his forties or fifties in good health.

This CDR3 is CASSLRWAGELFF. The CDR3 bases are TGTGCCAGCAGCTTACGCTGGGCCGGGGAGCTGTTTTTT. The V and J genes are TRBV7-2 and TRBJ2-2; D gene ambiguous. The V end lost 2 bases, the J end lost 6 bases, and 7 bases lay between the germline ends. The CDR3 is 13 residues long. Looked up from germline, CDR1 is SGHTA and CDR2 is FQGNSA.

This clone was seen a handful of times. V usage is TRBV4-1 and J usage is TRBJ1-1; D call uncertain. The CDR3 totals 15 residues. V lost 0 bases and J lost 0, with 8 bases in between. CDR1 and CDR2 from the germline V gene are MGHRA and YSYEKL. Here the CDR3 DNA reads TGCGCCAGCAGCCAAGAGTCGAGGATGAACACTGAAGCTTTCTTT. Translation gives CASSQESRMNTEAFF.

This clone showed up just once. This chain connects TRBV27 to TRBJ2-7; D uncertain. Germline CDR1 reads MNHEY; CDR2 reads SMNVEV (reference sequence). V was clipped by 4 bases and J by 0 bases, with 19 bases between them. CDR3 length: 17 residues. As DNA, the CDR3 is TGTGCCAGCAGTTCAGACCCAAGACACACCAGCTCCTACGAGCAGTACTTC. Amino acid sequence: CASSSDPRHTSSYEQYF.

The chain uses TRBV15 and TRBJ2-1; D is uncertain. This CDR3 comprises 13 residues. Trimming left V 0 bases short and J 11 bases short, with 11 bases between. Germline V gives CDR1 LNHNV, CDR2 YYDKDF (reference sequence). The CDR3 spells CATSRDGVRQQFF. CDR3 DNA sequence: TGTGCCACCAGCAGAGATGGGGTACGACAGCAGTTCTTC.

J is TRBJ1-1 and V is TRBV7-6; a possible D gene is TRBD1 (5 bases). Germline V lookup: CDR1 SGHVS, CDR2 FNYEAQ. CDR3 size: 15 residues. V lost 1 base and J 1 base, leaving 10 bases between the germline ends. Written as DNA, the CDR3 is TGTGCCAGCAGCTTAGGAGGGGCCGCGAACACTGAAGCTTTCTTT. It codes for CASSLGGAANTEAFF.

The chain has TRBV9 and TRBJ2-2; TRBD2 might be the D (6 bases). Trimming stripped 0 bases from V and 0 bases from J, with 12 bases between. Per the germline V gene, CDR1 is SGDLS and CDR2 is YYNGEE. CDR3 length equals 17 residues. The CDR3 DNA follows: TGTGCCAGCAGCGTAGCTCGGGCGGGAACGAACACCGGGGAGCTGTTTTTT. The encoded protein is CASSVARAGTNTGELFF.